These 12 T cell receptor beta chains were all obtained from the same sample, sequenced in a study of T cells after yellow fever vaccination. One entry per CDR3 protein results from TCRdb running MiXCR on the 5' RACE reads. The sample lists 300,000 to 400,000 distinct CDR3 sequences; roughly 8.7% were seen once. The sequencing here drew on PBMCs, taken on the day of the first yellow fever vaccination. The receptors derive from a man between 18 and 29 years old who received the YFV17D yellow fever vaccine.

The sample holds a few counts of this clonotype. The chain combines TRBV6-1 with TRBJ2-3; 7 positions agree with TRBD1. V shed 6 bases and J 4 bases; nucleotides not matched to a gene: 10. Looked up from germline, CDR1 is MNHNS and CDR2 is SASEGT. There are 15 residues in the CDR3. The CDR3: CASSRTGVGPDTQYF. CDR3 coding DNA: TGTGCCAGCAGCCGTACAGGGGTTGGCCCAGATACGCAGTATTTT.

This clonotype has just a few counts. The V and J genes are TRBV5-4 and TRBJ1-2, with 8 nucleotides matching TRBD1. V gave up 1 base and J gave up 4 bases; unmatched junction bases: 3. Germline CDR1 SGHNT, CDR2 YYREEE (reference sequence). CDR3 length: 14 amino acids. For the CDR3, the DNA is TGTGCCAGCAGCTTGAATACAGGGGGCTATGGCTACACCTTC. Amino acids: CASSLNTGGYGYTF.

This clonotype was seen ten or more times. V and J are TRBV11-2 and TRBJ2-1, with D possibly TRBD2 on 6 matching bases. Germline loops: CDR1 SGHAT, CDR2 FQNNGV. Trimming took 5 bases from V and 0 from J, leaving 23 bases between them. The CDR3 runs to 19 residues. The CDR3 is CASSRTTLVGGSSYNEQFF. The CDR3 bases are TGTGCCAGCAGCCGTACTACCCTAGTCGGGGGTAGCTCCTACAATGAGCAGTTCTTC.

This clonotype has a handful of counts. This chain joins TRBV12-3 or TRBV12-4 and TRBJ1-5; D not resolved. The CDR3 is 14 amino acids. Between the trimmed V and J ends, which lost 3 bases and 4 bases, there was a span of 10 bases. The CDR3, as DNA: TGTGCCAGCAGTTTGACCGGGAGAAATCAGCCCCAGCATTTT. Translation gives CASSLTGRNQPQHF.

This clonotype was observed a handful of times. The CDR3 is CAISESLGKETQYF. CDR3 DNA: TGTGCCATCAGTGAGTCGCTGGGAAAAGAGACCCAGTACTTC. The V gene is TRBV10-3, the J gene TRBJ2-5; D is undetermined. Per the germline V gene, CDR1 is ENHRY and CDR2 is SYGVKD. The ends were cut back, 0 bases at V and 3 bases at J, with 8 bases in the middle. The length of the CDR3 is 14 residues.

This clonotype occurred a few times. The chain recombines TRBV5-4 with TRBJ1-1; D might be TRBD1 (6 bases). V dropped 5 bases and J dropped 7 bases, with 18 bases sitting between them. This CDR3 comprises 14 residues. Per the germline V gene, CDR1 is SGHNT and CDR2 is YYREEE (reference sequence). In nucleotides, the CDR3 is TGTGCCAGCAGTTATCCACAGGGAGGTGTTGAAGCTTTCTTT. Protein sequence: CASSYPQGGVEAFF.

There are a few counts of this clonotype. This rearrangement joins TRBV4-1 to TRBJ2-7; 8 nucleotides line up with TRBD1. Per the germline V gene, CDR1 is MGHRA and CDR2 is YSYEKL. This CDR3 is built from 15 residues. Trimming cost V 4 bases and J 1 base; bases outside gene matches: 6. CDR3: CASSPGQGASYEQYV. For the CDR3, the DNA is TGCGCCAGCAGCCCCGGCCAGGGGGCTTCCTACGAGCAGTACGTC.

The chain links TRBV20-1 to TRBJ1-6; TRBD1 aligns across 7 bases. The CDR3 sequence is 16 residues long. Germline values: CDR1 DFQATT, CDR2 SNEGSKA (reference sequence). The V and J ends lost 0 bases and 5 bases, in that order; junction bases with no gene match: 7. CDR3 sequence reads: CSARDGAGGNNSPLHF. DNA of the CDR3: TGCAGTGCTAGAGACGGGGCAGGGGGAAATAATTCACCCCTCCACTTT.

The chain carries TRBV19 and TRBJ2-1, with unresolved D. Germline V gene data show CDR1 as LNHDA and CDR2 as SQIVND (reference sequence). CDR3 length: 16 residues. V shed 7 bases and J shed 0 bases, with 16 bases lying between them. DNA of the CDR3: TGTGCCAGTAATAATAATCTCGGCGGCTCCTACAATGAGCAGTTCTTC. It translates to CASNNNLGGSYNEQFF. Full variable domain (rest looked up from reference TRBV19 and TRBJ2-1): DGGITQSPKYLFRKEGQNVTLSCEQNLNHDAMYWYRQDPGQGLRLIYYSQIVNDFQKGDIAEGYSVSREKKESFPLTVTSAQKNPTAFYLCASNNNLGGSYNEQFFGPGTRLTVL.

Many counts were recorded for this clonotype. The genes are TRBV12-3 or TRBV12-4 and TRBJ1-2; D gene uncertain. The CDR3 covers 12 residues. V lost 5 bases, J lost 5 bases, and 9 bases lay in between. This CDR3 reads CASSPPGYGYTF. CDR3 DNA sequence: TGTGCCAGCAGTCCTCCGGGATATGGCTACACCTTC.

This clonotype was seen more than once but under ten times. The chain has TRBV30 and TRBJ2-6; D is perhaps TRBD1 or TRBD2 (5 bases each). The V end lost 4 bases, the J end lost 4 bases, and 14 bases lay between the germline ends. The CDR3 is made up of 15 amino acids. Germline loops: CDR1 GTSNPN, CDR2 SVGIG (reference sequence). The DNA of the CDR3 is TGTGCCTGGAATGTGGGGACCGCCGGGGCCAACGTCCTGACTTTC. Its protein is CAWNVGTAGANVLTF.

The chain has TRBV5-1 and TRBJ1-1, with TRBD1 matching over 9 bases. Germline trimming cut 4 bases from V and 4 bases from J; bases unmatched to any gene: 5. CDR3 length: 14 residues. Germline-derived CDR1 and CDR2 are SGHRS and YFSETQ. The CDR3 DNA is TGCGCCAGCAGCGGGGGACAGGGACTCACTGAAGCTTTCTTT. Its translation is CASSGGQGLTEAFF. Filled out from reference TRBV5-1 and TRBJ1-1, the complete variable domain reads KAGVTQTPRYLIKTRGQQVTLSCSPISGHRSVSWYQQTPGQGLQFLFEYFSETQRNKGNFPGRFSGRQFSNSRSEMNVSTLELGDSALYLCASSGGQGLTEAFFGQGTRLTVV.